A selection of T cell receptor beta chains follows, all from one sample in a study of post-analysis software for immune sequencing data. TCRdb reprocessed the PCR reads via MiXCR and lists one record per CDR3 protein. In the table there are approximately 660,000 distinct CDR3 sequences, approximately 59% of which are singletons. Sequencing used blood. Receptor source: a girl aged 2-15 years with multiple sclerosis. The CDR3 runs from the conserved cysteine through the conserved F or W. Fields, in order: clone size, D gene, J gene, V gene, CDR3 DNA, CDR3 protein. D genes are given only for firm matches. Not all rows give a size; the values are once, few, many and, for expanded clones, a class.

.,.,TRBJ2-1,TRBV20-1,TGCAGTGCTAGAGATATTCACTTGGGTAGCAATGAGCAGTTCTTC,CSARDIHLGSNEQFF
.,TRBD1,TRBJ2-6,TRBV3-1,TGTGCCAGCAGCCAACCAGGGGGCTCTGGGGCCAACGTCCTGACTTTC,CASSQPGGSGANVLTF
.,TRBD1,TRBJ1-4,TRBV7-2,TGTGCCAGCAGCCGCAATGCAGGGGGCACTAATGAAAAACTGTTTTTT,CASSRNAGGTNEKLFF
few,TRBD2,TRBJ2-6,TRBV20-1,TGCAGTGCTAGAGATCGGGAGGCAGGTGGGGCCAACGTCCTGACTTTC,CSARDREAGGANVLTF
.,TRBD1,TRBJ1-2,TRBV11-2,TGTGCCAGCAGCGGGGACAGGGACTATGGCTACACCTTC,CASSGDRDYGYTF
.,TRBD1,TRBJ1-2,TRBV29-1,TGCAGCGCCCCCGGGTCAGGGGGCGGCTACACCTTC,CSAPGSGGGYTF
.,.,TRBJ2-1,TRBV27,TGTGCCAGCAGTTTCCAAGTCGGTGAGCAGTTCTTC,CASSFQVGEQFF
.,.,TRBJ2-2,TRBV6-6,TGTGCCAGCAGTTACGGCGAGATAGGCGACACCGGGGAGCTGTTTTTT,CASSYGEIGDTGELFF
.,.,TRBJ2-1,TRBV7-9,TGTGCCAGCAGCTTAGAAGGGGTATTAATCTACAATGAGCAGTTCTTC,CASSLEGVLIYNEQFF
few,TRBD1,TRBJ2-1,TRBV20-1,TGCAGTGCTTCCACAGGGGACGAGCAGTTCTTC,CSASTGDEQFF
few,TRBD2,TRBJ2-3,TRBV11-2,TGTGCCAGCAGCTCACACACCCAACTAGCGGGGAACACAGATACGCAGTATTTT,CASSSHTQLAGNTDTQYF
.,TRBD1,TRBJ1-1,TRBV5-1,TGCGCCAGCAGTCGTACGGGACAGCCGAACACTGAAGCTTTCTTT,CASSRTGQPNTEAFF